These 27 T cell receptor beta chains share one sample of origin, sequenced in a study of a mutant IDH1 vaccine in newly diagnosed glioma. No antigens are known for them. Time point reported: week 11, during vaccination. Alongside topical imiquimod, each dose of vaccine comprised 300 ug of mutant IDH1 20-mer peptide. Profiled with immunoSEQ multiplex PCR; TCRdb holds only in-frame clones, not every one. The sample holds around 26,000 clones, just over 70% seen once. This sample comprised peripheral blood mononuclear cells (PBMCs), obtained from a glioma patient whose treatment included an IDH1 peptide vaccine. The receptors stem from a man younger than 30 with glioma. Some clones in this sample may be carry-over from other donors' samples.

There are a few counts of this clone. A junction end diverges from the germline sequence, so it may reflect a read error. This sequence joins TRBV12-5 and TRBJ1-1, with 8 bases that match TRBD1. The CDR3 is 15 amino acids. CDR1 is LGHNT and CDR2 is FRNRAP in the germline V gene. The CDR3 nucleotides read TGTGCTAGTGGTTTGGTAGGAGAGATCAGGGGGCCTCCCTACTTT. It codes for CASGLVGEIRGPPYF.

The V and J genes are TRBV7-9 and TRBJ2-7, with 10 bases identical to TRBD1. CDR3 length: 14 residues. Germline assignment: CDR1 SEHNR and CDR2 FQNEAQ (reference sequence). Trimming removed 5 bases from V and 6 bases from J; junction bases left unmatched: 7. The CDR3 region has the DNA TGTGCCAGCAGCGGGGGTGACAGGGGGCTCGAGCAGTACTTC. This gives the protein CASSGGDRGLEQYF.

The CDR3 DNA reads as TGTGCCAGCAGCGGCCTTCAGGGTGAGCAGTTCTTC. This gives the protein CASSGLQGEQFF. The chain links TRBV6-4 to TRBJ2-1; perhaps TRBD1 as D (5 bases). Germline loops: CDR1 MRHNA, CDR2 SNTAGT. Trimming pared 6 bases from V and 9 bases from J, leaving 12 bases between. The CDR3 consists of 12 residues.

The V gene is TRBV6-1, the J gene TRBJ2-7; TRBD2 might be the D (5 bases). Germline-derived CDR1 and CDR2 are MNHNS and SASEGT. The CDR3 runs 14 residues. V was clipped by 7 bases and J by 5 bases, with 18 bases between them. The CDR3 DNA is TGTGCCAGCATGCACAGCGGAGCCCTTCACGAGCAGTACTTC. Encoded protein: CASMHSGALHEQYF.

V usage is TRBV5-4 and J usage is TRBJ1-1, with 8 bases identical to TRBD1. Germline V lookup: CDR1 SGHNT, CDR2 YYREEE (reference sequence). The V gene end was trimmed by 4 bases and the J gene end by 7 bases; junction bases not matched to a gene: 3. This CDR3 contains 12 residues. The CDR3 DNA sequence: TGTGCCAGCAGCAAAGACAGGGGTGAAGCTTTCTTT. As protein: CASSKDRGEAFF.

The CDR3 nucleotides are TGTGCCAGCAGCTTTCGGACAGGGGTGGGTGAAAAACTGTTTTTT. This translates into CASSFRTGVGEKLFF. The V gene is TRBV7-2, the J gene TRBJ1-4, with 9 bases that match TRBD1. Trimming at V came to 3 bases and at J to 7 bases, leaving 6 bases not matched to a gene. The V gene's germline CDR1 is SGHTA and CDR2 FQGNSA. The length of the CDR3 is 15 residues.

This chain links TRBV9 with TRBJ2-2, with D possibly called TRBD1 or TRBD2 (5 bases each). Germline-derived CDR1 and CDR2 are SGDLS and YYNGEE. The length of the CDR3 is 15 residues. The V end was cut by 4 bases, the J end by 5 bases, with 15 bases between. The DNA of the CDR3 is TGTGCCAGCAGCCTGGGACCACACAGGACCGGGGAGCTGTTTTTT. Encoded protein: CASSLGPHRTGELFF. Together with reference TRBV9 and TRBJ2-2, the CDR3 gives the full variable domain: DSGVTQTPKHLITATGQRVTLRCSPRSGDLSVYWYQQSLDQGLQFLIQYYNGEERAKGNILERFSAQQFPDLHSELNLSSLELGDSALYFCASSLGPHRTGELFFGEGSRLTVL.

The chain employs TRBV27 and TRBJ1-2; D is unclear. V was pared by 6 bases and J by 8 bases, with 16 bases between. Germline values: CDR1 MNHEY, CDR2 SMNVEV (reference sequence). The CDR3 runs 13 residues. DNA for the CDR3: TGTGCCAGCAGGTCCGCCCCTCAGAGGGGCTACACCTTC. Translating gives CASRSAPQRGYTF.

V usage is TRBV4-2 and J usage is TRBJ2-5; TRBD2 matches at 7 bases. This CDR3 region has 16 residues. Germline trimming cut 1 base from V and 5 bases from J; bases unmatched to any gene: 10. Germline V gene data show CDR1 as LGHNA and CDR2 as YNFKEQ. The CDR3 region is CASSQGLASIDETQYF. The CDR3 coding sequence is TGTGCCAGCAGCCAAGGACTAGCATCAATCGACGAGACCCAGTACTTC.

The J gene is TRBJ2-7, the V gene TRBV27; D perhaps matches TRBD2 (6 bases). V dropped 2 bases and J dropped 1 base, with 6 bases sitting between them. CDR1 and CDR2 from the germline V gene are MNHEY and SMNVEV (reference sequence). The CDR3 is made up of 13 amino acids. CDR3 region: CASSLRESYEQYF. Written as DNA, the CDR3 is TGTGCCAGCAGTTTACGGGAGTCCTACGAGCAGTACTTC.

The J gene is TRBJ1-4, the V gene TRBV7-9; a weak D match, TRBD1 (5 bases). V lost 5 bases and J lost 7, with 14 bases in between. From germline, CDR1 is SEHNR and CDR2 FQNEAQ (reference sequence). The CDR3 runs 14 residues. The CDR3 spells CASSMPGAREKLFF. The CDR3 DNA is TGTGCCAGCAGCATGCCTGGGGCGCGTGAAAAACTGTTTTTT.

The chain joins TRBV15 to TRBJ2-2; 7 positions agree with TRBD1. Trimming removed 6 bases from V and 0 bases from J; junction bases left unmatched: 7. The CDR3 has 16 residues. Germline lookup yields CDR1 LNHNV and CDR2 YYDKDF (reference sequence). The CDR3 coding sequence is TGTGCCACCAGACGCCCCGGGACAGCGAACACCGGGGAGCTGTTTTTT. Translating gives CATRRPGTANTGELFF.

The V call is TRBV27, the J call TRBJ1-2; D uncertain. The CDR3 spans 14 residues. Trimming took 3 bases from V and 0 from J, leaving 8 bases between them. Germline V gene sequence: CDR1 MNHEY, CDR2 SMNVEV (reference sequence). CDR3: CASSFGYTNYGYTF. CDR3 bases: TGTGCCAGCAGTTTCGGTTACACTAACTATGGCTACACCTTC.

To note about this clone: The sample contains more than one DNA sequence encoding this CDR3. The chain is built from TRBV19 and TRBJ1-1; D unresolved. Germline CDR1 reads LNHDA; CDR2 reads SQIVND (reference sequence). Trimming shortened V by 1 base and J by 1 base, and 4 bases separated the two germline ends. The CDR3 sequence is 13 residues long. In DNA form, the CDR3 reads TGTGCCAGTAGTATAGGGAAGAACACTGAAGCTTTCTTT. It encodes CASSIGKNTEAFF.

The chain recombines TRBV27 with TRBJ2-7; 12 bases line up with TRBD2. The CDR3 loop spans 14 amino acids. Germline CDR1 MNHEY, CDR2 SMNVEV (reference sequence). The V gene end was trimmed by 6 bases and the J gene end by 5 bases; junction bases not matched to a gene: 5. Written as DNA, the CDR3 is TGTGCCAGCAGCGGCAGACTAGCGGGGGACGAGCAGTACTTC. Translation: CASSGRLAGDEQYF.

The chain links TRBV6-5 to TRBJ1-3, with a weak D call TRBD1 (5 bases). CDR3 size: 16 residues. The V end lost 2 bases, the J end lost 0 bases, and 11 bases lay between the germline ends. Germline V gene lookup returns CDR1 MNHEY and CDR2 SVGAGI. DNA of the CDR3: TGTGCCAGCAGTTACAGTACGGGGCTCTCTGGAAACACCATATATTTT. Its protein product is CASSYSTGLSGNTIYF.

The genes are TRBV29-1 and TRBJ1-2, with D perhaps matching TRBD1 (6 bases). The CDR3 covers 13 residues. The V end was cut by 6 bases, the J end by 5 bases, with 16 bases between. Germline assignment: CDR1 SQVTM and CDR2 ANQGSEA. The CDR3 sequence: CSVEKTGGYGYTF. The CDR3 nucleotides are TGCAGCGTAGAAAAGACAGGCGGATATGGCTACACCTTC.

V is TRBV27 and J is TRBJ1-3; D perhaps matches TRBD1 (5 bases). CDR3 length: 16 residues. From germline, CDR1 is MNHEY and CDR2 SMNVEV (reference sequence). The V end was cut by 6 bases, the J end by 4 bases, with 19 bases between. The CDR3 DNA reads as TGTGCCAGCAGAGCCTGGGCAGGGCGAGGCGGAAACACCATATATTTT. Translating gives CASRAWAGRGGNTIYF.

The table lists this clone with a few counts. No DNA is shown, since the ends of the CDR3 on it are uncertain; the CDR3 is the one TCRdb lists. The rearrangement joins TRBV21-1 to TRBJ1-2. TRBV21-1 represents a pseudogene. A total of 21 residues make up the CDR3, ends included. CDR3 protein: CASSRLRPSYGYTFEGHGYTF.

The genes are TRBV7-9 and TRBJ1-6; D is perhaps TRBD1 (5 bases). Trimming stripped 1 base from V and 11 bases from J, with 21 bases between. Looked up from germline, CDR1 is SEHNR and CDR2 is FQNEAQ (reference sequence). The CDR3 contains 17 residues. The CDR3 loop is CASSLDPGGGVGTPLHF. The CDR3 DNA reads as TGTGCCAGCAGCTTAGACCCTGGGGGAGGGGTGGGGACACCCCTCCACTTT.

The V call is TRBV15, the J call TRBJ2-7; 7 bases fit TRBD1. CDR3 size: 14 residues. CDR1 is LNHNV, CDR2 YYDKDF, per germline (reference sequence). The ends lost 2 bases at V and 6 bases at J; junction bases unmatched: 7. This CDR3 reads CATSRNRDRSEQYF. The CDR3 DNA reads as TGTGCCACCAGCAGAAACCGGGACAGATCCGAGCAGTACTTC.

The chain recombines TRBV27 with TRBJ1-5; D call uncertain. Trimming took off 6 bases at V and 0 bases at J, with 12 bases between the two ends. The germline V gene encodes CDR1 MNHEY and CDR2 SMNVEV (reference sequence). This CDR3 is built from 15 residues. The CDR3 coding sequence is TGTGCCAGCAGCTCTGAGAGATATAGCAATCAGCCCCAGCATTTT. Amino acid sequence: CASSSERYSNQPQHF.

This clone was detected only a few times. This chain connects TRBV4-1 to TRBJ2-7; TRBD1 matches 8 bases. CDR1 and CDR2 from the germline V gene are MGHRA and YSYEKL. The V gene end was trimmed by 4 bases and the J gene end by 0 bases; junction bases not matched to a gene: 5. This CDR3 comprises 15 residues. In nucleotides, the CDR3 is TGCGCCAGCAGCCTCGACAGGGGACTCTCCTACGAGCAGTACTTC. This gives the protein CASSLDRGLSYEQYF.

This clone occurred once. V is TRBV5-4 and J is TRBJ2-5; D is uncertain. V gave up 0 bases and J gave up 2 bases, with 11 bases separating them. Germline loops: CDR1 SGHNT, CDR2 YYREEE (reference sequence). The CDR3 is 15 amino acids. The CDR3 sequence is CASSLAGSTQETQYF. CDR3 bases: TGTGCCAGCAGCTTGGCCGGTAGTACACAAGAGACCCAGTACTTC.

This sequence joins TRBV25-1 and TRBJ1-2, with D possibly matching TRBD1 (5 bases). With 8 bases removed from V and 4 bases from J, the gap between germline ends came to 14 bases. The CDR3 spans 13 residues. Germline CDR1 and CDR2: MGHDK and SYGVNS. The CDR3 region is CASSGGALYGYTF. The CDR3 nucleotides are TGTGCCAGCTCGGGGGGAGCCCTCTATGGCTACACCTTC.

This clone was seen just once. This chain connects TRBV7-2 to TRBJ2-5; possible D gene TRBD1, 5 bases. The ends were cut back, 5 bases at V and 1 base at J, with 14 bases in the middle. Germline V CDR1 and CDR2: SGHTA, FQGNSA. This CDR3 spans 15 amino acids. In nucleotides, the CDR3 is TGTGCCAGCAGCCCCCACGGACACTCCCAAGAGACCCAGTACTTC. Protein product: CASSPHGHSQETQYF.

This chain connects TRBV4-2 to TRBJ2-1; D ambiguous. V dropped 8 bases and J dropped 0 bases, with 11 bases sitting between them. This CDR3 is built from 14 residues. Germline V gene sequence: CDR1 LGHNA, CDR2 YNFKEQ. The CDR3 is CASLDTSSYNEQFF. The CDR3 coding sequence is TGTGCCAGCCTTGACACGAGCTCCTACAATGAGCAGTTCTTC.